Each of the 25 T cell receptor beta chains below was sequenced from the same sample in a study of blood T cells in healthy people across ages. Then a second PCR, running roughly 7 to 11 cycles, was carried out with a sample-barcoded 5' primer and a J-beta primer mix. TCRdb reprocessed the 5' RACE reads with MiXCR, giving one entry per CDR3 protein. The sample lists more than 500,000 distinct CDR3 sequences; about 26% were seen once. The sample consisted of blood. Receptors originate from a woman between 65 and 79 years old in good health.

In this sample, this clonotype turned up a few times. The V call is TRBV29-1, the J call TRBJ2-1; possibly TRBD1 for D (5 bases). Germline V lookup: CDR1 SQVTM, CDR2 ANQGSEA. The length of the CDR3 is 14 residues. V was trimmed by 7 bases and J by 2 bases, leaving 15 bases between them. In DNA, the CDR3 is TGCAGCGCGGCCCGACAGAGAACCTACAATGAGCAGTTCTTC. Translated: CSAARQRTYNEQFF.

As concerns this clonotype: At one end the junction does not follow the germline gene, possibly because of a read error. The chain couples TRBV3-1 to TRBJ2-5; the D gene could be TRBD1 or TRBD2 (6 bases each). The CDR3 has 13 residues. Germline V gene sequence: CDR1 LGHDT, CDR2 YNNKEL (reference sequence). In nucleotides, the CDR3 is TGTGCCAGCAGCCAAGAGGTTAGGGGGGTTGTGTTCTTC. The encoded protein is CASSQEVRGVVFF.

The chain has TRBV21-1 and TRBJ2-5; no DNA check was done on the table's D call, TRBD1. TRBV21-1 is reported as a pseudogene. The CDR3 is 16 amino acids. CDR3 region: CASSRSEGADRETQYF. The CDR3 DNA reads TGTGCCAGCAGCAGGTCCGAGGGGGCGGATAGGGAGACCCAGTACTTC.

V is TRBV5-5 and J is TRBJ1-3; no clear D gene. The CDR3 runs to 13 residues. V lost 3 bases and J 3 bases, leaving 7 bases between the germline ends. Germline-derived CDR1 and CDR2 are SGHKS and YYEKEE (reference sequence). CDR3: CASSWTDGNTIYF. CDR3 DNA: TGTGCCAGCAGCTGGACCGATGGAAACACCATATATTTT.

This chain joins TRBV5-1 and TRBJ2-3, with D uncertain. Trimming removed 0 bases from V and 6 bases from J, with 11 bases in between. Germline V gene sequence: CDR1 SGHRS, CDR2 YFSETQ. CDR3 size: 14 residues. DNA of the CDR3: TGCGCCAGCAGCTTGGGAAGGGTTACGGATACGCAGTATTTT. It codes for CASSLGRVTDTQYF.

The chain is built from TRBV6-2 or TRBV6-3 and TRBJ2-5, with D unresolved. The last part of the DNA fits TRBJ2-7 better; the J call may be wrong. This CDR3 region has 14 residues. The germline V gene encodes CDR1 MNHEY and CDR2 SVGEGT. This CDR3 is CASSSPNGASEQYF. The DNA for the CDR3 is TGTGCCAGCAGTTCTCCGAACGGAGCGAGCGAGCAGTACTTC.

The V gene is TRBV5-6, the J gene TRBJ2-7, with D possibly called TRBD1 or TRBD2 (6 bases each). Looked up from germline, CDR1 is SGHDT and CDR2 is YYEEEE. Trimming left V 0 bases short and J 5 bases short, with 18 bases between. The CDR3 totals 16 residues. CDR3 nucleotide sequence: TGTGCCAGCAGCTTGGGCCGGGGGCGTACGTTCGACGAGCAGTACTTC. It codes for CASSLGRGRTFDEQYF.

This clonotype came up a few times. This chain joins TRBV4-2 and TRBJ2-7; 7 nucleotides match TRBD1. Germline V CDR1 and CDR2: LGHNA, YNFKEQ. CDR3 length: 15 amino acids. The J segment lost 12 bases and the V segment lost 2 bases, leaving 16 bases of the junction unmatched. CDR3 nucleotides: TGTGCCAGCAGCCAAAGGTTGGTACAGGGGATAGGAATGTACTTC. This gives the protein CASSQRLVQGIGMYF.

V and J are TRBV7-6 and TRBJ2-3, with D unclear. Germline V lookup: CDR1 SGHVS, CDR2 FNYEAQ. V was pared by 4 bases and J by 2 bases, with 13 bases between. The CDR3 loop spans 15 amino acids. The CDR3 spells CASSWGGTLTDTQYF. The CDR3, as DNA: TGTGCCAGCAGCTGGGGTGGCACTCTCACAGATACGCAGTATTTT. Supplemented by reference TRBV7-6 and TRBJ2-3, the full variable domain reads GAGVSQSPRYKVTKRGQDVALRCDPISGHVSLYWYRQALGQGPEFLTYFNYEAQQDKSGLPNDRFSAERPEGSISTLTIQRTEQRDSAMYRCASSWGGTLTDTQYFGPGTRLTVL.

DNA of the CDR3: TGCAGCGTTGTTAGGGTAGGGACTGAAGCTTTCTTT. Amino acid sequence: CSVVRVGTEAFF. The gene calls are TRBV29-1 and TRBJ1-1; D unclear. The CDR3 spans 12 residues. The V end was cut by 4 bases, the J end by 5 bases, with 11 bases between. Per germline, CDR1 SQVTM and CDR2 ANQGSEA.

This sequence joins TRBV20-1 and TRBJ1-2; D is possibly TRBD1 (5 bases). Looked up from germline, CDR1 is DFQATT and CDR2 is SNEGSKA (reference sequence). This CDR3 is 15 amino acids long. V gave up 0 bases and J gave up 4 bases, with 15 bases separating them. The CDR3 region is CSARDRGSGSYGYTF. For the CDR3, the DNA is TGCAGTGCTAGAGACCGCGGGTCAGGGAGCTATGGCTACACCTTC.

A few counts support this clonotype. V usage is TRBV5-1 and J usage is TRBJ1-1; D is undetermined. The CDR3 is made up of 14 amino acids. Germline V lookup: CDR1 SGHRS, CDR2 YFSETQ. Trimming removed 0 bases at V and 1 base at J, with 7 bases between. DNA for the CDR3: TGCGCCAGCAGCTTGGTGGCTCAGAACACTGAAGCTTTCTTT. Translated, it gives CASSLVAQNTEAFF. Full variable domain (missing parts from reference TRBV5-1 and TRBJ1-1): KAGVTQTPRYLIKTRGQQVTLSCSPISGHRSVSWYQQTPGQGLQFLFEYFSETQRNKGNFPGRFSGRQFSNSRSEMNVSTLELGDSALYLCASSLVAQNTEAFFGQGTRLTVV.

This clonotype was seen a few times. CDR3 region: CASSLRWGAGETQYF. DNA of the CDR3: TGTGCCAGCAGCTTACGTTGGGGGGCGGGAGAGACCCAGTACTTC. The chain couples TRBV7-2 to TRBJ2-5; either TRBD1 or TRBD2 may fit D (6 bases each). CDR1 is SGHTA, CDR2 FQGNSA, per germline. V was cut by 2 bases and J by 4 bases, with 14 bases left in between. The CDR3 has 15 amino acids. The complete variable domain, with remaining parts taken from reference TRBV7-2 and TRBJ2-5, reads GAGVSQSPSNKVTEKGKDVELRCDPISGHTALYWYRQSLGQGLEFLIYFQGNSAPDKSGLPSDRFSAERTGGSVSTLTIQRTQQEDSAVYLCASSLRWGAGETQYFGPGTRLLVL.

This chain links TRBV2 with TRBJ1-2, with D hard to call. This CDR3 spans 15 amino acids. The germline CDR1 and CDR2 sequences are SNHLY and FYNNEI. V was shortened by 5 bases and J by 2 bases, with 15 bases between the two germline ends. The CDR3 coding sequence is TGTGCCAGCAGTCTCGCCTCTGAGGGCAACTATGGCTACACCTTC. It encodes CASSLASEGNYGYTF.

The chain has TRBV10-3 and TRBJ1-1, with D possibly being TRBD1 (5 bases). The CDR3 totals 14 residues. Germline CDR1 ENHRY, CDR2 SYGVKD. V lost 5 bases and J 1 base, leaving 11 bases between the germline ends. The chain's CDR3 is CAISWDDRNTEAFF. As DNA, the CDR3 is TGTGCCATCAGTTGGGACGACCGGAACACTGAAGCTTTCTTT.

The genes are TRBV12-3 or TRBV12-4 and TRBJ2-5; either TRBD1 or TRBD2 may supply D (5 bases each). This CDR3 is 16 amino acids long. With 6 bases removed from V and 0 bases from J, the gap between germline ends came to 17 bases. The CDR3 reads CASSPSARDHQETQYF. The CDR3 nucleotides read TGTGCCAGCAGCCCCAGTGCCAGGGACCACCAAGAGACCCAGTACTTC.

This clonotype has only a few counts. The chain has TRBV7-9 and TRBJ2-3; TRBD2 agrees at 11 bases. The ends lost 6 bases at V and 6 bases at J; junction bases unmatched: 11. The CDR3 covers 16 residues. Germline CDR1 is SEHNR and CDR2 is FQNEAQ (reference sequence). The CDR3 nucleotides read TGTGCCAGCAGTCGAGGGACTAGCGGTTGGCAGGATACGCAGTATTTT. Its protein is CASSRGTSGWQDTQYF.

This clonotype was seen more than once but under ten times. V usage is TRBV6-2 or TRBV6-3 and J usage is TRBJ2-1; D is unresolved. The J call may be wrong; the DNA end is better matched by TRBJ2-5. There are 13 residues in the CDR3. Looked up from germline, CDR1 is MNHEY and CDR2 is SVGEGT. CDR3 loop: CASSYSMLETQYF. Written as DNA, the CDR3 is TGTGCCAGCAGTTACTCGATGTTGGAGACCCAGTACTTC.

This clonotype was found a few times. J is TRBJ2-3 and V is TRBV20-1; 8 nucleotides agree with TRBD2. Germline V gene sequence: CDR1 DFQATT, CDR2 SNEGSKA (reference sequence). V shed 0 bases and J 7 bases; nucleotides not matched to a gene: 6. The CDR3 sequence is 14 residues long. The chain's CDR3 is CSARDPAGDNTQYF. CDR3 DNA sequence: TGCAGTGCTAGAGATCCAGCGGGGGATAATACGCAGTATTTT.

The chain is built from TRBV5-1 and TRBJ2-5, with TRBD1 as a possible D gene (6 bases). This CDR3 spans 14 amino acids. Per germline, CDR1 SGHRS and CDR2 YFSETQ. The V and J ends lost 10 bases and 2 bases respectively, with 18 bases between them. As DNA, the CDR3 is TGCGCCTCCCAAAGAGACAGGACACAAGAGACCCAGTACTTC. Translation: CASQRDRTQETQYF.

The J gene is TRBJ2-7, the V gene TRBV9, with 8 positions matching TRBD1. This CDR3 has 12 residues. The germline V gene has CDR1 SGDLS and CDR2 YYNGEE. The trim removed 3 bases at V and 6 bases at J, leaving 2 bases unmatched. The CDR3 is CASSGTGPEQYF. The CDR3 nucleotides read TGTGCCAGCAGCGGGACAGGGCCCGAGCAGTACTTC.

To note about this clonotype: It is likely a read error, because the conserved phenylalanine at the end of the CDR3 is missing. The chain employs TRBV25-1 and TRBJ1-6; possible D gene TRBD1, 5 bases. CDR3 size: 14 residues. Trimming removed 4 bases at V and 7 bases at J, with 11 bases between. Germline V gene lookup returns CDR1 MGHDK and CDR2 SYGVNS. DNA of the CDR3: TGTGCCAGCAGTGGCCGGACAAACAATTCACCCCTCCACCTT. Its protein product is CASSGRTNNSPLHL.

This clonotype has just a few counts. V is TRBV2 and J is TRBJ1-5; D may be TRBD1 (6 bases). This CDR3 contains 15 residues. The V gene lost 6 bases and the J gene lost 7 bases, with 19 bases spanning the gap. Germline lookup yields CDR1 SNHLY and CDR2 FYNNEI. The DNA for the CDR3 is TGTGCCAGCAGAGGCGGAGGGGGGAGTACGCAGCCCCAGCATTTT. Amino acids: CASRGGGGSTQPQHF.

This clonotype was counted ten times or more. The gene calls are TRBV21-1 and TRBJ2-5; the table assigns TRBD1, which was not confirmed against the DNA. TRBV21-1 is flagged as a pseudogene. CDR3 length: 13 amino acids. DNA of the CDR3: TGTGCCAGCAGCAAGGCAGGGACAGAGACCCAGTACTTC. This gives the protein CASSKAGTETQYF.

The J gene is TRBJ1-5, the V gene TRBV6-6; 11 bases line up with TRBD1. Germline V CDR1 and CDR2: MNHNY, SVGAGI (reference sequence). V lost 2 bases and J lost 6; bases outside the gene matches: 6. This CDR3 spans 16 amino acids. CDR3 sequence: CASSYLGTGGFQPQHF. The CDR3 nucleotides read TGTGCCAGCAGTTACCTAGGGACAGGGGGGTTTCAGCCCCAGCATTTT.